Listed below are T cell receptor beta chains from one sample, sequenced in a study of glioma-infiltrating T cells after dendritic cell vaccination. Sequencing used immunoSEQ multiplex PCR; TCRdb keeps in-frame clones, though not all of them. Of around 60,000 clones in the sample, approximately 86% were seen once. The sample was blood, taken after dendritic cell vaccination. These receptors were collected from a human donor with glioblastoma. Each CDR3 is given with its conserved first and last residue. The order of the fields is V gene, clone size, D gene, J gene, CDR3 protein, CDR3 DNA. D genes are given only for firm matches. Rows may omit the clone size; those that give it use once, few, many or a size class.

TRBV13	-	-	TRBJ2-1	CASSSTVRLPTSSYNEQFF	TGTGCCAGCAGCTCAACCGTAAGACTACCGACGAGCTCCTACAATGAGCAGTTCTTC
TRBV25-1	few	-	TRBJ1-4	CASSALGRATNEKLFF	TGTGCCAGCAGTGCTCTCGGCAGGGCAACTAATGAAAAACTGTTTTTT
TRBV9	few	TRBD1	TRBJ1-5	CASSEGTGVSQPQHF	TGTGCCAGCAGCGAAGGGACAGGGGTGTCACAGCCCCAGCATTTT
TRBV19	-	TRBD1	TRBJ2-3	CASAAQGIDLSDTQYF	TGTGCCAGTGCGGCACAGGGGATTGATTTATCAGATACGCAGTATTTT
TRBV12-5	-	-	TRBJ1-5	CASGLVRSALGVKENQPQHF	TGTGCTAGTGGTTTGGTACGGTCCGCCCTCGGGGTCAAGGAAAATCAGCCCCAGCATTTT
TRBV10-3	-	-	TRBJ1-5	CATKTGRDNQPQHF	TGTGCCACCAAAACAGGGAGGGACAATCAGCCCCAGCATTTT
TRBV6-5	-	-	TRBJ1-1	CASIQDTNTEAFF	TGTGCCAGCATTCAAGACACGAACACTGAAGCTTTCTTT
TRBV11-2	-	-	TRBJ1-1	CASSWAGRPMNTEAFF	TGTGCCAGCAGCTGGGCGGGCAGACCAATGAACACTGAAGCTTTCTTT
TRBV6-6	-	-	TRBJ1-1	CASSYSNPGAGTEAFF	TGTGCCAGCAGTTACTCGAATCCAGGGGCGGGCACTGAAGCTTTCTTT
TRBV20-1	-	-	TRBJ1-2	CSARERVGYTF	TGCAGTGCTAGGGAGAGGGTTGGCTACACCTTC
TRBV7-2	-	-	TRBJ2-7	CASSQRGDSRSYEQYF	TGTGCCAGCAGCCAAAGAGGGGACTCACGTTCCTACGAGCAGTACTTC
TRBV7-9	-	TRBD2	TRBJ2-7	CASSLGTSGSEQYF	TGTGCCAGCAGCCTCGGGACTAGCGGGAGCGAGCAGTACTTC
TRBV7-8	-	-	TRBJ1-5	CASSSGRGDNQPQHF	TGTGCCAGCAGCTCCGGCAGGGGAGATAATCAGCCCCAGCATTTT
TRBV23-1	-	-	TRBJ1-4	CASSQSRINEKLFF	TGCGCCAGCAGTCAATCCAGAATTAATGAAAAACTGTTTTTT
TRBV14	-	TRBD1	TRBJ2-3	CASSRTGATDTQYF	TGTGCCAGCAGTCGGACAGGAGCTACAGATACGCAGTATTTT
TRBV19	-	-	TRBJ1-3	CASSINGPHYSGNTIYF	TGTGCCAGTAGTATAAACGGTCCTCACTACTCTGGAAACACCATATATTTT
TRBV29-1	-	-	TRBJ1-1	CSVRTPEAFF	TGCAGCGTTAGGACTCCTGAAGCTTTCTTT
TRBV7-2	-	TRBD1	TRBJ2-1	CASSLDRDNEQFF	TGTGCCAGCAGCCTGGACAGGGACAATGAGCAGTTCTTC
TRBV27	-	-	TRBJ2-1	CASSLSGRSSYNEQFF	TGTGCCAGCAGTTTATCGGGGAGAAGCTCCTACAATGAGCAGTTCTTC
TRBV9	-	-	TRBJ2-1	CASSEAGDYNEQFF	TGTGCCAGCAGCGAAGCAGGGGACTACAATGAGCAGTTCTTC
TRBV6-1	-	-	TRBJ2-2	CASSEYGQLNTGELFF	TGTGCCAGCAGTGAATACGGACAGCTGAACACCGGGGAGCTGTTTTTT
TRBV27	-	TRBD2	TRBJ2-6	CASSPGLAGGANVLTF	TGTGCCAGCAGTCCCGGACTAGCTGGTGGGGCCAACGTCCTGACTTTC
TRBV25-1	-	-	TRBJ1-1	CASSGRGGRDTEAFF	TGTGCCAGCAGTGGGCGGGGAGGTCGAGACACTGAAGCTTTCTTT
TRBV7-2	-	TRBD2	TRBJ2-3	CASSFGVAGGRDTQYF	TGTGCCAGCAGCTTTGGGGTAGCGGGAGGGCGGGATACGCAGTATTTT
TRBV19	-	-	TRBJ2-1	CASSLQQRHEQFF	TGTGCCAGTAGTTTACAACAGAGACATGAGCAGTTCTTC
TRBV11-3	-	TRBD1	TRBJ2-5	CASSYTGTGGWIETQYF	TGTGCCAGCAGCTATACGGGGACAGGGGGCTGGATCGAGACCCAGTACTTC
TRBV9	-	TRBD2	TRBJ2-3	CASSPWTSVTRGTQYF	TGTGCCAGCAGCCCCTGGACTAGCGTGACTAGGGGTACGCAGTATTTT
TRBV6-5	-	-	TRBJ2-5	CASRPGDETQYF	TGTGCCAGCAGACCCGGTGATGAGACCCAGTACTTC
TRBV19	few	TRBD1	TRBJ1-5	CASRGTGRGQPQHF	TGTGCCAGTAGGGGGACAGGGCGCGGTCAGCCCCAGCATTTT
TRBV4-2	-	TRBD2	TRBJ2-3	CASSLTQGTSGGAGSDTQYF	TGTGCCAGCAGCCTGACCCAGGGGACTAGCGGGGGGGCCGGGTCAGATACGCAGTATTTT
TRBV4-1	-	TRBD1	TRBJ2-1	CASSQGQFTGGFRNEQFF	TGCGCCAGCAGCCAAGGACAATTCACAGGGGGTTTTCGCAATGAGCAGTTCTTC
TRBV9	once	-	TRBJ1-1	CASSVVVAENTEAFF	TGTGCCAGCAGCGTAGTGGTGGCGGAGAACACTGAAGCTTTCTTT
TRBV10-3	-	-	TRBJ1-1	CATRRGENTEAFF	TGTGCCACCCGCCGCGGAGAGAACACTGAAGCTTTCTTT
TRBV6-5	-	TRBD1	TRBJ1-2	CASRPDRNYGYTF	TGTGCCAGCAGACCGGACAGGAACTATGGCTACACCTTC
TRBV5-1	-	-	TRBJ2-2	CASSIEGPGELFF	TGCGCCAGCAGCATTGAGGGCCCCGGGGAGCTGTTTTTT
TRBV7-7	-	TRBD2	TRBJ2-7	CASSLTTSGPVHSYEQYF	TGTGCTAGCAGCTTAACAACTAGCGGGCCCGTTCACTCCTACGAGCAGTACTTC
TRBV6-5	-	TRBD2	TRBJ2-5	CASSYLGLGQTQYF	TGTGCCAGCAGTTACCTGGGACTAGGCCAGACCCAGTACTTC
TRBV4-1	few	-	TRBJ2-4	CASSQGQFGNIQYF	TGCGCCAGCAGCCAAGGACAGTTCGGTAACATTCAGTACTTC
TRBV7-6	-	TRBD2	TRBJ2-5	CASSPSGRSQETQYF	TGTGCCAGCAGCCCTAGCGGGAGGTCCCAAGAGACCCAGTACTTC
TRBV6-5	-	-	TRBJ2-7	CASSVAGLSYEQYF	TGTGCCAGCTCCGTGGCGGGTCTCTCCTACGAGCAGTACTTC